The rows below give T cell receptor beta chains drawn from one sample of a study of metastatic and nonmetastatic thyroid tumors. Through MiXCR, TCRdb re-clonotyped the PCR reads. The sample includes around 35,000 clones, around 17% seen only once; the top ten take 3% to 4%. Specimen: blood. These receptors originate from a female donor with papillary thyroid cancer or a benign thyroid nodule (not recorded which). Some clones in this sample may be carry-over from other donors' samples. Both conserved end residues are part of each CDR3. The D gene is left open where the match is weak. The size field is filled for only some rows; it gives once, few, many or a size class.

d_call	v_call	clone_size	j_call	cdr3_nt	cdr3_aa
-	TRBV19	few	TRBJ2-2	TGTGCCAGTAGTATCTCTGCGGGGAGCACCGGGGAGCTGTTTTTT	CASSISAGSTGELFF
-	TRBV11-2	-	TRBJ2-3	TGTGCCAGCAGCTTACTACGAGCCGTACTAGGCACAGATACGCAGTATTTT	CASSLLRAVLGTDTQYF
TRBD2	TRBV20-1	many	TRBJ2-1	TGCAGTGCTAGGTCTAGCGGAAGCTCCTACAATGAGCAGTTCTTC	CSARSSGSSYNEQFF
-	TRBV12-3/TRBV12-4	many	TRBJ1-1	TGTGCCAGCAGTCGGACAGTCTACATGAACACTGAAGCTTTCTTT	CASSRTVYMNTEAFF
TRBD1	TRBV6-1	many	TRBJ2-7	TGTGCCAGCAGTGAATCCGACAGGGGTCCGTACGAGCAGTACTTC	CASSESDRGPYEQYF
TRBD2	TRBV6-4	many	TRBJ2-2	TGTGCCAGCAGTGAAGGACTAGGCGACACCGGGGAGCTGTTTTTT	CASSEGLGDTGELFF
-	TRBV11-2	many	TRBJ1-1	TGTGCCAGCAGCTTAGAAGGGTTCACTGAAGCTTTCTTT	CASSLEGFTEAFF
TRBD2	TRBV2	-	TRBJ2-1	TGTGCCAGCAGTTACCGGGAGGGCCTAAATGAGCAGTTCTTC	CASSYREGLNEQFF
TRBD1	TRBV5-1	-	TRBJ1-2	TGCGCCAGCAGCTTGGCAGGGGGCAACTATGGCTACACCTTC	CASSLAGGNYGYTF
-	TRBV20-1	many	TRBJ2-2	TGCAGTGCTAACCTTAGGGACGGTAACACCGGGGAGCTGTTTTTT	CSANLRDGNTGELFF
-	TRBV9	many	TRBJ2-7	TGTGCCAGCAGCGTAGGAAAGGGACACGAGCAGTACTTC	CASSVGKGHEQYF
TRBD2	TRBV14	many	TRBJ2-5	TGTGCCAGCAGCCAAGGCACAGGCGGGAGTTGGCAAGAGACCCAGTACTTC	CASSQGTGGSWQETQYF
-	TRBV29-1	-	TRBJ2-7	TGCAGCGTTGAGACGGTGAGTGCCTACGAGCAGTACTTC	CSVETVSAYEQYF
-	TRBV12-3/TRBV12-4	few	TRBJ2-5	TGTGCCAGCCTACAGGGTGGGAGCTGGGAGACCCAGTACTTC	CASLQGGSWETQYF
-	TRBV27	few	TRBJ2-7	TGTGCCAGCAGTTCATCTGTTGGGTACGAGCAGTACTTC	CASSSSVGYEQYF
-	TRBV12-3/TRBV12-4	many	TRBJ2-1	TGTGCCACACGGGGATACAATGAGCAGTTCTTC	CATRGYNEQFF
-	TRBV18	many	TRBJ2-7	TGTGCCAGCTCACCACTCGAGCGGAGCTCCTACGAGCAGTACTTC	CASSPLERSSYEQYF
-	TRBV5-1	many	TRBJ2-3	TGCGCCAGCAGCTTGGGTCTAGCGAAAAGCACAGATACGCAGTATTTT	CASSLGLAKSTDTQYF
-	TRBV30	medium-sized	TRBJ1-5	TGTGCCTCGTCTATCTCCGGGTTCCAATGGCCCCAGCATTTT	CASSISGFQWPQHF
-	TRBV20-1	many	TRBJ2-3	TGCAGTGCTAGAGCGGGGGGCACAGATACGCAGTATTTT	CSARAGGTDTQYF
-	TRBV27	few	TRBJ1-1	TGTGCCAGCAGTGAGAGAATGGACACTGAAGCTCTCTTT	CASSERMDTEALF
TRBD1	TRBV28	many	TRBJ2-7	TGTGCCAGCAGTTGGGACAGGGACAATTCCTACGAGCAGTACTTC	CASSWDRDNSYEQYF
TRBD1	TRBV9	many	TRBJ2-5	TGTGCCAGCAGCGCCCGGACAGGGGCTGAGGGGGAGACCCAGTACTTC	CASSARTGAEGETQYF
-	TRBV11-2	-	TRBJ2-5	TGTGCCAGCAGCCGCACACATGGGTCAGACCAACAGACCCAGTACTTC	CASSRTHGSDQQTQYF
TRBD1	TRBV6-4	many	TRBJ2-6	TGTGCCAGCTCCGACAGGGGTGCCTCTGGGGCCAACGTCCTGACTTTC	CASSDRGASGANVLTF
-	TRBV20-1	medium-sized	TRBJ2-1	TGCAGTGCTCGACACCTCTCGGCCTCTTTGGGTGAGCAGTTCTTC	CSARHLSASLGEQFF
-	TRBV28	-	TRBJ1-2	TGTGCCACCACTGTAGCACCGAACTATGGCTACACCTTC	CATTVAPNYGYTF
TRBD1	TRBV5-1	many	TRBJ2-3	TGCGCCAGCAGCTTGGACAGGGGGTCAGCAGATACGCAGTATTTT	CASSLDRGSADTQYF
-	TRBV27	many	TRBJ1-6	TGTGCCAGCAGTTCGCCGGGAAAGGGGAATTCACCCCTCCACTTT	CASSSPGKGNSPLHF
-	TRBV27	few	TRBJ1-2	TGTGCCAGCGGGACGGACATCTACGGCTACACCTTT	CASGTDIYGYTF
TRBD2	TRBV20-1	many	TRBJ2-3	TGCAGTGCTAGGAGGGGCGGGAGGGGAACGCAGTATTTT	CSARRGGRGTQYF
-	TRBV4-1	many	TRBJ2-5	TGCGCCAGCAGCCACCAAATGGGGGAGACCCAGTACTTC	CASSHQMGETQYF
-	TRBV20-1	once	TRBJ2-4	TGCAGTGCTAGAGATAGGACCAAAAACATTCAGTACTTC	CSARDRTKNIQYF
-	TRBV4-2	many	TRBJ2-2	TGTGCCAGCAGCCAAAGGGGTTCGAGGAACACCGGGGAGCTGTTTTTT	CASSQRGSRNTGELFF
-	TRBV19	many	TRBJ2-7	TGTGCCAGTTCCCCCCTGTCATACGCCAACGAGCAGTACTTC	CASSPLSYANEQYF
TRBD2	TRBV20-1	many	TRBJ2-2	TGCAGTGCTGTAGGACTAGCGGGAGTTCCCACCGGGGAGCTGTTTTTT	CSAVGLAGVPTGELFF
-	TRBV12-3/TRBV12-4	many	TRBJ2-3	TGTGCCAGCATCGAAAAGGGGGGCACAGATACGCAGTATTTT	CASIEKGGTDTQYF
-	TRBV5-1	-	TRBJ1-6	TGCGCCAGCAGCTCTCTGGCCCTGGGCACCGGCAATTCACCCCTCCACTTT	CASSSLALGTGNSPLHF
-	TRBV28	many	TRBJ2-7	TGTGCCAGCACGATCGGGGGAACCTACGAGCAGTACTTC	CASTIGGTYEQYF
TRBD2	TRBV20-1	many	TRBJ2-4	TGCAGTGCTAGAGACACTAGCGGGAGCGGAAACATTCAGTACTTC	CSARDTSGSGNIQYF
-	TRBV4-1	many	TRBJ2-5	TGCGCCAGCAGCCAAGTAATTAGCCTGGGGACCCAGTACTTC	CASSQVISLGTQYF